This T cell receptor beta chain emerged from a study of blood T cell repertoires in COVID-19 (dated by TCRdb to the early 2020s). Regarding the study in general: Samples covering the acute and convalescent phases of COVID-19 were provided by collaborators in the United States, Italy and Spain. The material from the prospective study consisted of cDNA or gDNA derived from T cells, B-cell-depleted T cells, or PBMCs. Deeply sampled blood TCRbeta repertoires from subjects exposed to, actively infected with, or recovered from COVID-19 were included in the dataset. The repertoires were released in a freely available public database meant as a resource for research on the immune response to SARS-CoV-2. Samples were obtained from the ongoing ImmuneRACE study (first 160 participants) and from 1,254 subjects provided by 6 global collaborators. Nearly every sample came with metadata listing a de-identified subject ID, COVID-19 status, age in years and sex. Where available, HLA class I and class II types were obtained from metadata supplied by the sample provider rather than from assay-based typing.

Results the study describes overall, beyond this receptor: Clinical and demographic metadata were provided uncurated, with the amount varying by source and participant.

In the case of this clone: Its antigen is not yet known. Per-base quality was not reported, and no clone a single base away is much larger than it.

Participants in the prospective study were aged roughly 18 to 89 years, lived in about two dozen United States geographic areas, and enrolled through a virtual design. Cohort assignment in the prospective study relied on participant-reported clinical history from a screening survey and a study questionnaire. ImmuneRACE Cohort 3 recovered participants were defined by two consecutive negative NP/OP PCR tests, healthcare professional clearance, or symptom resolution. Mobile phlebotomists in the prospective study collected whole blood, serum and a nasopharyngeal or oropharyngeal swab from every participant. Prospective study participants could optionally give additional blood draws and questionnaires over an approximately two-month period. Before DNA extraction, prospective study blood samples were shipped either frozen or at room temperature. TCRbeta CDR3 regions were amplified from genomic DNA by means of the immunoSEQ Assay, a bias-controlled multiplex PCR. The source study handled its data this way. The number of nucleated cells in each sample was estimated from the amplification of reference gene primers within the assay. To quantify the absolute abundance of each unique TCRbeta CDR3 rearrangement, sequence reads were collapsed and filtered. Productive Simpson clonality was computed per sample as the square root of Simpson's diversity index over productive rearrangements. TCRdb re-hosts the immuneACCESS table, in-frame sequences only. Its copies lack some clones; in the studies checked, an unresolved V gene accounts for under half of them, and the cause for the rest is not known. That table gives V, J and clone size, and the DNA gave D and trimming. The sample table records over 200,000 clones; 70% to 90% of these occur just once. 10% to 11% of the sample rests with the top ten.

V was cut back by 4 bases and J by 8 bases, leaving a gap of 15 bases between them. The CDR3 numbers 14 residues from cysteine through phenylalanine. Here the CDR3 DNA is all that survives: 42 bases in frame from base 1. Taken from the germline V gene (reference sequence), the CDR1 and CDR2 loops are SGHNT and YYREEE. The TCR originated in a man aged 25 to 45 who had recovered from COVID-19. Material for sequencing was PBMCs or T cells enriched from blood (not recorded which). The chain is encoded by TRBV5-4 joined to TRBJ1-4, and the D gene may be TRBD1, 5 bases matching. Here is the DNA: TGTGCCAGCAGCCCCGGGGGGAGATACGAAAAACTGTTTTTT. This is translated as CASSPGGRYEKLFF.